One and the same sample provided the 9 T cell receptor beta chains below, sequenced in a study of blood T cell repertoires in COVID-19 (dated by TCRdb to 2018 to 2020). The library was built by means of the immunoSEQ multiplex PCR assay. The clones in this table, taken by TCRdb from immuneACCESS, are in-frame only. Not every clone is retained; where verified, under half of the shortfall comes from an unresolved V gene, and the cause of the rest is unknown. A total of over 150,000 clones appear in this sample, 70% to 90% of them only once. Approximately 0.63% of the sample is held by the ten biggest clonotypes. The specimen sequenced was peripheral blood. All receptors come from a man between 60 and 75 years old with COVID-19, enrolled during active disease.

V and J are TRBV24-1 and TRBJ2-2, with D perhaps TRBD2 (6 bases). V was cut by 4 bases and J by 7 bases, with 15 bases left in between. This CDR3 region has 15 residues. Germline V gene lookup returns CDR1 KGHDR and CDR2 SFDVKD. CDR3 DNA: TGTGCCACCAGTGACCGCGGGACGGCGGGCGGGGAGCTGTTTTTT. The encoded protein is CATSDRGTAGGELFF.

CDR3 coding DNA: TGTGCCAGCTCAGCCGGGTTGCGGCAGCCCCAGCATTTT. Translated, it gives CASSAGLRQPQHF. The chain couples TRBV18 to TRBJ1-5; D is undetermined. With 5 bases removed from V and 7 bases from J, the gap between germline ends came to 12 bases. Germline CDR1 reads KGHSH; CDR2 reads LQKENI. This CDR3 contains 13 residues.

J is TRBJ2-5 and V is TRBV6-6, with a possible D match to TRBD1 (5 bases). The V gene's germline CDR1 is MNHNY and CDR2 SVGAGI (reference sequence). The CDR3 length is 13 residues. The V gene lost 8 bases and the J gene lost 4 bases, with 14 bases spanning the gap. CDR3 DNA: TGTGCCAGCGACAGTACTTCTGGAGAGACCCAGTACTTC. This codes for CASDSTSGETQYF.

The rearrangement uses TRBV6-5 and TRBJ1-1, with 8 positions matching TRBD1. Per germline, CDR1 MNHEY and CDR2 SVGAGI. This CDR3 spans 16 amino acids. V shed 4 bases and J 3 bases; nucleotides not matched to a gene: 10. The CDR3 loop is CASSSRMTGADTEAFF. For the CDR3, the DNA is TGTGCCAGCAGTTCCCGAATGACAGGGGCCGACACTGAAGCTTTCTTT.

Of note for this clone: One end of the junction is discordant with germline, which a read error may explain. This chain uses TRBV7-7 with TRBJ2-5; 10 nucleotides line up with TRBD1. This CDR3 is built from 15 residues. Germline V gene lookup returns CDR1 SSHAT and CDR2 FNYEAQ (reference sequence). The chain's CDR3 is CASSLAGQGLETQYF. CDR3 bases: TGTGCTAGCAGCTTAGCGGGACAGGGGTTAGAGACCCAGTACTTC.

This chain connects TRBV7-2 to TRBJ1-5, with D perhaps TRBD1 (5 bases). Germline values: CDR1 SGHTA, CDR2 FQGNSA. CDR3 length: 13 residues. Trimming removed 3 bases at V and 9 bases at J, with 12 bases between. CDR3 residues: CASSLDKFAPQHF. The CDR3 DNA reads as TGTGCCAGCAGCTTGGACAAATTTGCGCCCCAGCATTTT.

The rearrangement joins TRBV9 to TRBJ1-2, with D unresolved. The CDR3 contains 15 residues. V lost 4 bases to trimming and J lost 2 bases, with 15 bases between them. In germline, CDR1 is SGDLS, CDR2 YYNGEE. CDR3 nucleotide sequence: TGTGCCAGCAGCCCCCGAGGAGGAGGGAACTATGGCTACACCTTC. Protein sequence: CASSPRGGGNYGYTF.

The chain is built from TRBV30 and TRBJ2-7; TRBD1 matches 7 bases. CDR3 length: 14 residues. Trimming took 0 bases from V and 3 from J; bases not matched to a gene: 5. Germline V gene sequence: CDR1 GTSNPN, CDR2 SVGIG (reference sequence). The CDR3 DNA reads TGTGCCTGGAGTGTACGACAGGGTGTCTACGAGCAGTACTTC. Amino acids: CAWSVRQGVYEQYF.

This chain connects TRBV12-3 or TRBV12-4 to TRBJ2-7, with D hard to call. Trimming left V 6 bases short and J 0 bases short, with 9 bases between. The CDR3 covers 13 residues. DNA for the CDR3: TGTGCCAGCAGGACTGGTTCCTCCTACGAGCAGTACTTC. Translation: CASRTGSSYEQYF.